These T cell receptor beta chains were read from a single sample in a study of CD8 T cells in Susac syndrome. TCRdb passed the immunoSEQ multiplex PCR reads through MiXCR, listing each CDR3 protein once. The sample lists about 150,000 distinct CDR3 sequences, 85% to 95% occurring once. Sequencing was performed on CD4+ T cells from PBMCs. The receptor source for this set is a human donor with Susac syndrome. CDR3s include the opening cysteine and the closing phenylalanine or tryptophan. Each record gives: V gene, J gene, CDR3 protein.

V gene: TRBV6-5; J gene: TRBJ1-3; CDR3 protein: CASSSPANTIYF
V gene: TRBV20-1; J gene: TRBJ2-7; CDR3 protein: CSARDLSASGVYEQYF
V gene: TRBV7-2; J gene: TRBJ2-5; CDR3 protein: CASSLAEWTQYF
V gene: TRBV15; J gene: TRBJ2-7; CDR3 protein: CATRSSWDSHNYEQYF
V gene: TRBV18; J gene: TRBJ1-1; CDR3 protein: CASSPINTEAFF
V gene: TRBV7-3; J gene: TRBJ1-1; CDR3 protein: CASSLLGGLGEAFF
V gene: TRBV29-1; J gene: TRBJ1-1; CDR3 protein: CSVEGRQNTEAFF
V gene: TRBV29-1; J gene: TRBJ2-4; CDR3 protein: CSGWEPAKNIQYF
V gene: TRBV12-3/TRBV12-4; J gene: TRBJ2-1; CDR3 protein: CASSPTGSSYNEQFF
V gene: TRBV5-4; J gene: TRBJ1-4; CDR3 protein: CASTKGGGTATNEKLFF
V gene: TRBV9; J gene: TRBJ2-1; CDR3 protein: CASSVAGSREEQFF
V gene: TRBV5-6; J gene: TRBJ1-5; CDR3 protein: CASSLRRSNQPQHF
V gene: TRBV14; J gene: TRBJ2-5; CDR3 protein: CASSQERNRGQETQYF
V gene: TRBV7-2; J gene: TRBJ1-5; CDR3 protein: CASRDTGNQPQHF
V gene: TRBV9; J gene: TRBJ2-5; CDR3 protein: CASSVGLATETQYF
V gene: TRBV9; J gene: TRBJ1-1; CDR3 protein: CASSVGRGTTEAFF
V gene: TRBV6-5; J gene: TRBJ1-5; CDR3 protein: CASNRQPQHF
V gene: TRBV18; J gene: TRBJ2-7; CDR3 protein: CASSEKYEQYF
V gene: TRBV5-1; J gene: TRBJ2-1; CDR3 protein: CASSPLGGAYNEQFF
V gene: TRBV29-1; J gene: TRBJ2-2; CDR3 protein: CSVGRTSGENTGELFF
V gene: TRBV19; J gene: TRBJ1-4; CDR3 protein: CASRFTLSGQGEEKLFF
V gene: TRBV18; J gene: TRBJ2-1; CDR3 protein: CASSPAQIFNEQFF
V gene: TRBV29-1; J gene: TRBJ2-7; CDR3 protein: CSVVPGQGAEQYF
V gene: TRBV15; J gene: TRBJ2-1; CDR3 protein: CATSRDGQSKFF
V gene: TRBV20-1; J gene: TRBJ2-3; CDR3 protein: CSATHRSSTDTQYF
V gene: TRBV27; J gene: TRBJ2-7; CDR3 protein: CASSLPNGYEQYF